This section outlines one TCR beta chain sequence together with its context. MiXCR, run by TCRdb on the RT-PCR reads, gives a single entry per CDR3 protein. The sample has 150,000 or so distinct CDR3 sequences, roughly 24% seen once. This sample was taken from a study of patients and donors after allogeneic stem cell transplantation. Specimen: blood, either unsorted or a sorted T cell fraction (not recorded which). The sequence came from a human donor who was either an allogeneic HSCT recipient or a stem cell or donor lymphocyte infusion donor (not recorded which). It is not recorded whose cells these are; they may come from a transplant donor.

DNA for the CDR3: TGTGCCAGCAGTGAAGTGCTCGGGGGGACCTGGGATGGCTACACCTTC. It codes for CASSEVLGGTWDGYTF. V usage is TRBV25-1 and J usage is TRBJ1-2, with D maybe TRBD1 (5 bases). V was cut by 2 bases and J by 6 bases, with 19 bases left in between. Germline lookup yields CDR1 MGHDK and CDR2 SYGVNS. This CDR3 has 16 residues.